This T cell receptor (beta chain) was documented in a study of cytomegalovirus exposure and HLA in healthy donors (dated by TCRdb to 2017 to 2019). Notes on the research overall: In an earlier analysis of some 550 of the donors, roughly 300 Gb of sequence data and 100 million or so unique TCR beta sequences from about 179 million T cells were reported. An early release that covered approximately 600 HLA-typed donors contained approximately 320 gigabases of sequencing data and around 85 million unique TCR sequences. Of the 350 to 400 genotyped donors, around 81% fell in the genetic ancestry cluster associated with self-reported Caucasian donors. The study was designed to test whether signatures of past pathogen exposure could be identified by cataloging public T cell receptors. The T cell repertoires of some 700 subjects were profiled by immunosequencing and related to cytomegalovirus serostatus. Besides the first cohort of some 670 subjects, a separate validation cohort made up of roughly 130 different subjects was used. To predict cytomegalovirus infection status, the study brought together high-throughput TCR immunosequencing, statistical association of individual TCRs with disease status, and machine learning. To study patterns of TCR occurrence, a later analysis re-analyzed previously published TCR beta repertoires from 666 donors and added high-resolution HLA genotyping. In the later analysis, no new phenotypic data were used to find candidate immune exposures; instead, reliance was placed on TCR beta sequences and their occurrence across donors. An earlier analysis of a few hundred of the donors applied high-throughput TCR beta sequencing to assess whether each TCR beta V gene segment acted as functional or pseudogenic. Donor age, sex, ethnicity and CMV serostatus were collected together with the repertoire data. A later genetic analysis took genome-wide SNP genotypes for about 55% of the 666 donors and used that subset as a discovery cohort. All discovery cohort repertoires had been generated using a single sequencing platform. HLA typing covered class I and class II loci at four-digit resolution. Typing coverage varied by locus: roughly 629-640 donors for A, B, C, DRB1 and DQB1; about 520 for DQA1; nearly 610 for DPA1; 450 to 480 for DPB1. Because of strong linkage in the cohort, four or five DR-DQ haplotypes were treated as single units for association and clustering. On average, over 200,000 unique TCR beta nucleotide sequences were sequenced per donor among some 430 genotyped donors of the cohort, with about 19% of those sequences being non-productive. Summary of the overall study and its limitations: A later analysis reported that several top co-occurrence clusters appeared linked to parvovirus B19, influenza, CMV and Epstein-Barr virus. In an earlier analysis of about 550 of the donors, most TCR beta V segments were observed in productive rearrangements about 87% or about 30% of the time, broadly matching IMGT annotations. In a later analysis, most CMV-associated TCR beta chains were found to appear HLA-restricted, with HLA associations seemingly driven largely by CMV exposure. A later genetic analysis associated a missense DCLRE1C variant with V-gene and J-gene trimming of TCR beta chains, and an independent cohort replicated the association. Only TCR beta chains were sequenced in this cohort, and the absence of alpha or paired-chain data limited detectable features. Some IMGT-functional V segments, including TRBV6-2 and TRBV6-3, could not be distinguished by the 87-base-pair reads and were therefore excluded. A few of the identified cytomegalovirus-associated TCR beta chains were confirmed in vitro to be specific for cytomegalovirus antigens. Roughly uniform sequencing depth across donors was assumed in presence/absence analyses, although this assumption may not hold. A cluster of highly shared sequence variants was judged likely to represent a technical artifact of the sequencing pipeline. A later analysis found that HLA-associated TCR beta chains were more clonally expanded and had lower generation probabilities than equally common non-associated chains. Specific HLA alleles were associated with 18,000 or so TCR beta sequences at a false discovery rate of 0.05 in a later analysis. Most TCR sequences were seen in very few donors, while some public TCRs were found in many individuals. For the cohort, immune exposure information was limited to CMV serostatus. According to a later analysis, TCR association rates differed among HLA loci, with DRB1 alleles showing the most associated TCRs and HLA-C alleles showing the fewest. Approximately 18 rarely observed V segments, including chromosome 9 orphons, were excluded from the earlier analysis of just under 600 of the donors because counts were too low. The study listed 150 to 200 TCR beta chains as associated with cytomegalovirus. Compared with the approximately 670-donor mean, donors in an Asian-associated ancestry cluster had fewer N-insertions in productive TCRs, according to a later genetic analysis. The classifier was reported to diagnose cytomegalovirus status with high specificity and sensitivity in both the original cohort and the validation cohort. Correlated functional status among segregating V segments might be attributable to linkage disequilibrium, but an unknown experimental factor could not be ruled out. Because HLA typing was unavailable for some donors at each locus, only the typed subset was used in association tests. The authors suggested that the approach could potentially be extended to other disease states and immunological phenotypes. A further reported finding was that TCR beta sequences accurately predicted the HLA-A and HLA-B alleles for most subjects in the first cohort. Strong co-occurrence of HLA alleles, especially DR and DQ, made assigning TCR associations to individual alleles difficult.

CDR1 is given as SEHNR and CDR2 as FQNEAQ, both from the germline V gene (reference sequence). The CDR3 numbers 18 residues from cysteine through phenylalanine. Only the CDR3 DNA is retained, 54 bases long and in frame from the first base. Between the V and J ends, shortened by 4 bases and 0 bases respectively, the junction contains 21 bases. Comment on this clone: The clone's antigen remains unknown. No much larger clone is present one base from it, and per-base qualities are unavailable.

Libraries were prepared through the immunoSEQ multiplex PCR assay. For the multiplex PCR, a mixture combining 60 forward primers for TCR Vbeta segments and 13 reverse primers for TCR Jbeta segments was used. A multiplex PCR assay on genomic DNA amplified the CDR3 region of rearranged TCR beta genes. The Illumina HiSeq System was used to sequence the amplified TCR beta libraries as 87-base-pair reads. Turning to the authors' computational methods: A later analysis tallied tens of millions of unique TCR beta chains across the approximately 670 repertoires, and some 10 million of those chains were shared by two or more donors. Raw reads were error-corrected and collapsed into unique sequences by a nearest-neighbor algorithm in which closely related sequences were merged to remove PCR and sequencing errors. Alignment of CDR3 sequences to IMGT reference sequences was used to assign V, D and J gene segments. For a sequence to be retained, a match of at least six nucleotides to both a V gene segment and a J gene segment was required. A rearrangement was called productive if the CDR3 had no stop codons and remained in frame with V and J, and every other rearrangement was called non-productive. CDR3 was defined by IMGT convention, running from the second conserved V-encoded cysteine to the conserved J-encoded phenylalanine. In an earlier analysis of around 600 of the donors, sequences lacking an unambiguous match to a single V gene segment were excluded. In an earlier analysis of 450 to 700 of the donors, V segments were called functional above 56.7% productive rearrangements and were called segregating when the between-donor standard deviation exceeded 5%. A statistical classification framework was developed to diagnose cytomegalovirus status using the catalog of TCR beta chain sequences. V and J gene assignment, in a later analysis, came from comparing TCR nucleotide sequences with IMGT/GENE-DB human TR gene sequences. A later analysis assigned CDR3 sequences and most-parsimonious VDJ recombination scenarios with the TCRdist pipeline. In a later analysis, each TCR beta chain was defined by its CDR3 amino acid sequence together with its V-gene family, and reads lacking a unique V-gene family were excluded. A later analysis removed 500 to 600 highly shared, low-generation-probability nucleotide sequences to deal with suspected cross-contamination and a sequencing artifact. A later analysis calculated a clonal expansion index for each public chain from normalized within-repertoire ranks of inferred template counts. A later analysis computed generation probabilities with a VDJ recombination model fitted to out-of-frame rearrangements, and checked the results against IGoR. A later analysis scored TCR-TCR, TCR-HLA and TCR-CMV co-occurrence with hypergeometric tests, applying a repertoire-size bias correction to TCR pairs. To estimate false discovery rates, a later analysis permuted the HLA or CMV assignments 20 times. In a later analysis, co-occurring TCRs were grouped using DBSCAN, and TCRdist sequence similarity was added for clustering within HLA-allele-positive subsets. Repertoires with fewer than 30,000 or more than 120,000 public chains were left out of co-occurrence clustering, as were about five repertoires with anomalous nucleotide sharing. Held by TCRdb, this immuneACCESS table contains in-frame sequences only and omits some clones. Under half of the omission traces to an unresolved V gene where checked; the cause of the rest is unknown. V and J calls and clone size are as listed in that table; D and trimming were resolved from the DNA. In all, the sample holds 95,000 to 100,000 clones, and around four fifths of those were seen once. The ten largest clones take up around 4.4% of the sample.

The cohort comprised hundreds of healthy bone marrow donors. All cohort members were sampled while nominally healthy, although unrecorded immune exposures were likely present. The donor tested CMV seronegative, placing the donor among the 350 or so seronegative members of the cohort. A peripheral blood sample was collected from each donor, and TCR beta sequencing was performed on peripheral blood mononuclear cells. Genomic DNA extraction from the blood cell samples was performed with the Qiagen DNeasy Blood Extraction Kit. The sample consisted of PBMCs. The rearranged chain carries TRBV7-9 and TRBJ1-2; TRBD1 is possibly the D segment (6 matching bases). The source of this sequence is a man in his forties in good health and CMV-seronegative. CDR3 reads: CASSYSGGLRRANYGYTF. The nucleotides are TGTGCCAGCAGCTACTCGGGGGGGCTAAGGAGAGCTAACTATGGCTACACCTTC.